Below, one T cell receptor (beta chain) is given with its context. This entry is derived from a study of blood T cell repertoires in COVID-19. Measured with immunoSEQ multiplex PCR; TCRdb has only the in-frame clones, and not every one. Of around 260,000 clones in the sample, 87% were seen once. The CDR3 is 15 residues long. The V end lost 4 bases, the J end lost 2 bases, and 11 bases lay between the germline ends. Germline lookup yields CDR1 KGHDR and CDR2 SFDVKD. The chain carries TRBV24-1 and TRBJ2-1; TRBD1 is a possible D gene (5 bases). The sequencing sample was made of peripheral blood. The TCR originated in a woman aged 40-49 years who had recovered from COVID-19. The CDR3 DNA follows: TGTGCCACCAGTGACCACAGGACCACCTACAATGAGCAGTTCTTC. Its translation: CATSDHRTTYNEQFF.